One sample yielded the 20 T cell receptor beta chains listed below, sequenced in a study of T cell responses to AZD1222 COVID-19 vaccine. Sequencing used immunoSEQ multiplex PCR; TCRdb keeps in-frame clones, though not all of them. The sample contains roughly 200,000 clones, about 92% of which appear only once. Source: peripheral blood, taken on day 0 of MenACWY control vaccination. The receptors here all came from an adult in good health.

This chain connects TRBV7-8 to TRBJ2-2; D could derive from TRBD1 or TRBD2 (5 bases each). The CDR3 has 14 residues. V gave up 7 bases and J gave up 3 bases, with 12 bases separating them. Germline lookup yields CDR1 SGHVS and CDR2 FQNEAQ. CDR3 protein: CASTHTGHTGELFF. The CDR3 coding sequence is TGTGCCAGCACTCATACGGGGCACACCGGGGAGCTGTTTTTT.

The chain links TRBV7-8 to TRBJ1-1; D call uncertain. The germline V and J ends were trimmed by 4 bases and 4 bases, with 13 bases remaining between them. The germline V gene has CDR1 SGHVS and CDR2 FQNEAQ. CDR3 size: 14 residues. The CDR3 reads CASSWEGLGTEAFF. The CDR3 nucleotides read TGTGCCAGCAGCTGGGAGGGATTAGGCACTGAAGCTTTCTTT.

The rearrangement joins TRBV28 to TRBJ1-5; D is undetermined. V was trimmed by 2 bases and J by 5 bases, leaving 10 bases between them. The CDR3 runs to 14 residues. Germline assignment: CDR1 MDHEN and CDR2 SYDVKM. CDR3 nucleotide sequence: TGTGCCAGCAGTTTAATTAAGGGCTATCAGCCCCAGCATTTT. Translating gives CASSLIKGYQPQHF.

The chain links TRBV5-4 to TRBJ1-4, with TRBD1 identical over 7 bases. In germline, CDR1 is SGHNT, CDR2 YYREEE (reference sequence). The CDR3 loop spans 14 amino acids. Unmatched junction bases numbered 4, after V lost 1 base and J lost 7 bases. The CDR3 DNA sequence: TGTGCCAGCAGCTTGAGACAGGGTGGTGAAAAACTGTTTTTT. It yields the protein CASSLRQGGEKLFF.

The chain has TRBV30 and TRBJ1-3; 10 bases fit TRBD1. From germline, CDR1 is GTSNPN and CDR2 SVGIG (reference sequence). V lost 5 bases to trimming and J lost 0 bases; unmatched junction nucleotides: 16. CDR3 length: 19 amino acids. In nucleotides, the CDR3 is TGTGCCTGGCGAGCTAGGACAGGGGGAGGGCCTCGCTCTGGAAACACCATATATTTT. Translation gives CAWRARTGGGPRSGNTIYF.

This chain uses TRBV19 with TRBJ1-5; D not resolved. The V end lost 9 bases, the J end lost 0 bases, and 21 bases lay between the germline ends. The CDR3 loop spans 17 amino acids. Germline V lookup: CDR1 LNHDA, CDR2 SQIVND (reference sequence). The CDR3 is CASQQIELLYSNQPQHF. CDR3 bases: TGTGCCAGCCAACAGATCGAACTACTATATAGCAATCAGCCCCAGCATTTT.

The V and J genes are TRBV6-5 and TRBJ2-6; no firm D call. CDR3 length equals 14 residues. V lost 7 bases, J lost 2 bases, and 9 bases lay in between. Germline V gene lookup returns CDR1 MNHEY and CDR2 SVGAGI. This CDR3 reads CASKKDPGANVLTF. The CDR3 DNA reads as TGTGCCAGCAAAAAGGACCCTGGGGCCAACGTCCTGACTTTC.

The gene calls are TRBV19 and TRBJ1-1, with 9 bases lining up with TRBD1. The CDR3 contains 15 residues. The J segment lost 5 bases and the V segment lost 3 bases, leaving 7 bases of the junction unmatched. CDR1 LNHDA and CDR2 SQIVND come from the germline V gene (reference sequence). The CDR3 DNA sequence: TGTGCCAGTAGTATCCTGACAGGGGGAAGGACTGAAGCTTTCTTT. Encoded protein: CASSILTGGRTEAFF.

The V call is TRBV18, the J call TRBJ2-5, with D perhaps matching TRBD1 (6 bases). The V gene's germline CDR1 is KGHSH and CDR2 LQKENI. V lost 2 bases, J lost 2 bases, and 9 bases lay in between. This CDR3 is built from 14 residues. CDR3 sequence: CASSPAGAQETQYF. The CDR3 DNA is TGTGCCAGCTCACCAGCAGGGGCTCAAGAGACCCAGTACTTC.

This rearrangement joins TRBV19 to TRBJ2-4, with a tentative D call TRBD1 (6 bases). The germline V gene has CDR1 LNHDA and CDR2 SQIVND (reference sequence). The CDR3 covers 13 residues. Trimming took 11 bases from V and 1 from J, leaving 12 bases between them. CDR3 sequence (DNA): TGTGCCGCTCAAGACAGGGCCAAAAACATTCAGTACTTC. As protein: CAAQDRAKNIQYF.

V gene TRBV6-6 combines with J gene TRBJ2-7; D might be TRBD1 (6 bases). The CDR3 consists of 15 residues. Germline loops: CDR1 MNHNY, CDR2 SVGAGI (reference sequence). Trimming cost V 4 bases and J 0 bases, with 13 bases left between them. This CDR3 reads CASSSITGNSYEQYF. The CDR3 DNA reads TGTGCCAGCAGTTCGATCACAGGGAACTCCTACGAGCAGTACTTC.

The chain recombines TRBV3-1 (or the pseudogene TRBV3-2) with TRBJ1-2; D is perhaps TRBD1 (5 bases). Trimming removed 1 base from V and 8 bases from J, with 17 bases in between. This CDR3 contains 15 residues. CDR1 is LGHDT and CDR2 is YNNKEL in the germline V gene (reference sequence). DNA for the CDR3: TGTGCCAGCAGCCAAGCCGGCAGGGTATTTAGCGGCTACACCTTC. Translating it yields CASSQAGRVFSGYTF.

The CDR3 DNA sequence: TGTGCCAGCAGCCAGACCAGGGACAATGAGCAGTTCTTC. Its translation: CASSQTRDNEQFF. J is TRBJ2-1 and V is TRBV5-4; TRBD1 is a possible D gene (5 bases). Trimming removed 4 bases from V and 5 bases from J, with 10 bases in between. CDR1 SGHNT and CDR2 YYREEE come from the germline V gene (reference sequence). This CDR3 has 13 residues.

CDR3 region: CASTLQSSGANVLTF. As DNA, the CDR3 is TGTGCCAGCACTCTCCAGAGCTCTGGGGCCAACGTCCTGACTTTC. The chain is built from TRBV7-2 and TRBJ2-6; D is undetermined. The CDR3 is made up of 15 amino acids. V shed 7 bases and J shed 0 bases, with 10 bases lying between them. Germline values: CDR1 SGHTA, CDR2 FQGNSA.

The rearrangement joins TRBV11-1 to TRBJ2-1; D possibly corresponds to TRBD2 (5 bases). The germline gives CDR1 SGHAT, CDR2 FQDESV (reference sequence). This CDR3 is built from 11 residues. Trimming pared 5 bases from V and 9 bases from J, leaving 8 bases between. In DNA, the CDR3 is TGTGCCAGCAGCCGCGCGGGTGAGCAGTTCTTC. Amino acids: CASSRAGEQFF.

This chain uses TRBV3-1 (or the pseudogene TRBV3-2) with TRBJ2-1, with 13 bases lining up with TRBD2. The V and J ends lost 0 bases and 6 bases, in that order; junction bases with no gene match: 5. Germline V CDR1 and CDR2: LGHDT, YNNKEL (reference sequence). CDR3 length: 17 residues. CDR3 in amino acids: CASSQEGLAGVVNEQFF. Written as DNA, the CDR3 is TGTGCCAGCAGCCAAGAAGGACTAGCGGGGGTTGTCAATGAGCAGTTCTTC.

This chain connects TRBV5-1 to TRBJ2-3; a possible D gene is TRBD1 (5 bases). This CDR3 contains 14 residues. Germline V gene lookup returns CDR1 SGHRS and CDR2 YFSETQ. Trimming pared 5 bases from V and 5 bases from J, leaving 15 bases between. The CDR3 reads CASSSTSQGDTQYF. CDR3 DNA: TGCGCCAGCAGTTCGACGTCCCAGGGAGATACGCAGTATTTT.

J is TRBJ2-4 and V is TRBV7-2; D may be TRBD2 (5 bases). The CDR3 length is 14 residues. Trimming removed 5 bases at V and 8 bases at J, with 16 bases between. CDR1 is SGHTA and CDR2 is FQGNSA in the germline V gene. CDR3 in amino acids: CASSLSGSGDIQYF. The CDR3 DNA reads as TGTGCCAGCAGCCTCAGCGGCTCCGGGGACATTCAGTACTTC.

This rearrangement joins TRBV7-9 to TRBJ2-1, with D perhaps TRBD1 (6 bases). Trimming took 5 bases from V and 2 from J, leaving 16 bases between them. The germline gives CDR1 SEHNR, CDR2 FQNEAQ (reference sequence). The CDR3 has 16 residues. CDR3 DNA sequence: TGTGCCAGCAGCACCAGAGGACAGCGCGCCTACAATGAGCAGTTCTTC. Translating it yields CASSTRGQRAYNEQFF.

The genes are TRBV29-1 and TRBJ1-2; D is perhaps TRBD1 (5 bases). The V and J ends lost 3 bases and 7 bases respectively, with 15 bases between them. There are 13 residues in the CDR3. Germline V CDR1 and CDR2: SQVTM, ANQGSEA. For the CDR3, the DNA is TGCAGCGTTGATCCGGCCACGGGGGGTGGCTACACCTTC. Protein sequence: CSVDPATGGGYTF.